These 16 T cell receptor beta chains were sequenced from one sample in a study of cytomegalovirus exposure and HLA in healthy donors. PCR was performed using 60 Vbeta and 13 Jbeta primers. Profiled with immunoSEQ multiplex PCR; TCRdb holds only in-frame clones, not every one. The sample comprises approximately 280,000 clones, around 90% of which are singletons, and approximately 2.2% rests with the top ten. The specimen sequenced was PBMCs. These receptors were obtained from a woman aged 18-29 years in good health and CMV-seronegative.

The chain uses TRBV5-1 and TRBJ2-2; TRBD1 matches 9 bases. The CDR3 contains 16 residues. CDR1 is SGHRS and CDR2 is YFSETQ in the germline V gene. J was trimmed by 3 bases and V by 3 bases; bases with no gene match: 6. The CDR3 sequence is CASSSGQGGYTGELFF. The CDR3 coding sequence is TGCGCCAGCAGCTCGGGACAGGGAGGGTACACCGGGGAGCTGTTTTTT.

The chain recombines TRBV5-1 with TRBJ1-1, with no clear D. Trimming left V 6 bases short and J 0 bases short, with 12 bases between. The CDR3 is 14 residues long. From germline, CDR1 is SGHRS and CDR2 YFSETQ. CDR3: CASMAGNMNTEAFF. The CDR3 DNA follows: TGCGCCAGCATGGCGGGCAACATGAACACTGAAGCTTTCTTT.

This chain joins TRBV7-9 and TRBJ1-5; no firm D call. Trimming stripped 5 bases from V and 0 bases from J, with 14 bases between. Germline CDR1 SEHNR, CDR2 FQNEAQ (reference sequence). The CDR3 loop spans 16 amino acids. The CDR3 spells CASSPGGLLSNQPQHF. In nucleotides, the CDR3 is TGTGCCAGCAGCCCGGGAGGGTTACTTAGCAATCAGCCCCAGCATTTT.

The V and J genes are TRBV25-1 and TRBJ2-5, with 9 positions matching TRBD1. The last part of the DNA fits TRBJ2-7 better; the J call may be wrong. The CDR3 length is 14 residues. Germline V gene lookup returns CDR1 MGHDK and CDR2 SYGVNS. The CDR3 DNA reads as TGTGCCAGCAAACAGGGGGCAGGGTCCTACGAGCAGTACTTC. Its translation: CASKQGAGSYEQYF.

The chain's CDR3 is CASREKEGTEAFF. As DNA, the CDR3 is TGTGCCAGCAGGGAGAAGGAAGGCACTGAAGCTTTCTTT. The chain recombines TRBV2 with TRBJ1-1, with D hard to call. Germline CDR1 and CDR2: SNHLY and FYNNEI. There are 13 residues in the CDR3. The germline V and J ends were trimmed by 6 bases and 4 bases, with 12 bases remaining between them. The full variable domain, in which reference TRBV2 and TRBJ1-1 provide the parts outside the CDR3, is EPEVTQTPSHQVTQMGQEVILRCVPISNHLYFYWYRQILGQKVEFLVSFYNNEISEKSEIFDDQFSVERPDGSNFTLKIRSTKLEDSAMYFCASREKEGTEAFFGQGTRLTVV.

The V and J genes are TRBV29-1 and TRBJ1-1, with D uncertain. Trimming took 5 bases from V and 2 from J, leaving 12 bases between them. This CDR3 is 13 amino acids long. Germline V gene sequence: CDR1 SQVTM, CDR2 ANQGSEA. CDR3 region: CSVCRGSNTEAFF. The CDR3 region has the DNA TGCAGCGTTTGCAGAGGGAGTAACACTGAAGCTTTCTTT.

This chain joins TRBV11-2 and TRBJ1-3; D gene ambiguous. V was shortened by 3 bases and J by 3 bases, with 9 bases between the two germline ends. The CDR3 has 14 residues. Germline-derived CDR1 and CDR2 are SGHAT and FQNNGV. The CDR3 reads CASSFTGDGNTIYF. For the CDR3, the DNA is TGTGCCAGCAGCTTCACCGGGGATGGAAACACCATATATTTT.

This chain uses TRBV13 with TRBJ2-3; 15 nucleotides agree with TRBD2. Germline V gene lookup returns CDR1 PRHDT and CDR2 FYEKMQ (reference sequence). V gave up 5 bases and J gave up 0 bases; unmatched junction bases: 15. The CDR3 runs to 21 residues. The CDR3 nucleotides read TGTGCCAGCAGCCTCGGACTAGCGGGGGGGTTTGGAATCCTTAGCACAGATACGCAGTATTTT. Translating it yields CASSLGLAGGFGILSTDTQYF.

The chain links TRBV9 to TRBJ1-5; the match to TRBD1 covers 11 bases. V shed 3 bases and J 3 bases; nucleotides not matched to a gene: 2. This CDR3 contains 15 residues. Germline values: CDR1 SGDLS, CDR2 YYNGEE. CDR3 protein: CASSAGQGANQPQHF. CDR3 bases: TGTGCCAGCAGCGCCGGACAGGGGGCCAATCAGCCCCAGCATTTT.

The chain has TRBV6-5 and TRBJ2-3; 7 positions agree with TRBD1. Germline loops: CDR1 MNHEY, CDR2 SVGAGI. J was trimmed by 5 bases and V by 6 bases; bases with no gene match: 8. The CDR3 covers 14 residues. CDR3 region: CASSRQGVRDTQYF. Written as DNA, the CDR3 is TGTGCCAGCAGCCGACAGGGAGTGAGAGATACGCAGTATTTT.

The V and J genes are TRBV5-4 and TRBJ1-1; no clear D. Trimming removed 2 bases at V and 7 bases at J, with 15 bases between. Germline V lookup: CDR1 SGHNT, CDR2 YYREEE (reference sequence). The CDR3 sequence is 14 residues long. CDR3 DNA sequence: TGTGCCAGCAGCTTTGGTACCGGGAAGATTGAAGCTTTCTTT. Its translation is CASSFGTGKIEAFF.

The CDR3 coding sequence is TGTGCCAGCAGTGAAGTGATAGGGGCAGCCTATGGCTACACCTTC. It yields the protein CASSEVIGAAYGYTF. This sequence joins TRBV6-1 and TRBJ1-2, with a possible D match to TRBD1 (5 bases). Germline V gene sequence: CDR1 MNHNS, CDR2 SASEGT. V lost 1 base and J 4 bases, leaving 13 bases between the germline ends. The CDR3 has 15 amino acids.

The J gene is TRBJ1-5, the V gene TRBV27; D call uncertain. The germline V and J ends were trimmed by 1 base and 0 bases, with 10 bases remaining between them. The CDR3 consists of 16 residues. CDR1 MNHEY and CDR2 SMNVEV come from the germline V gene (reference sequence). Here the CDR3 reads CASSLYAAYSNQPQHF. DNA of the CDR3: TGTGCCAGCAGTTTATACGCAGCGTATAGCAATCAGCCCCAGCATTTT.

The V and J genes are TRBV6-5 and TRBJ1-2, with a possible D match to TRBD1 (6 bases). Trimming left V 6 bases short and J 1 base short, with 12 bases between. From germline, CDR1 is MNHEY and CDR2 SVGAGI. This CDR3 has 14 residues. The CDR3 spells CASRPGAFNYGYTF. CDR3 DNA: TGTGCCAGCAGGCCAGGGGCCTTTAACTATGGCTACACCTTC.

The chain joins TRBV5-6 to TRBJ1-1; the D gene is possibly TRBD1 (5 bases). The CDR3 extends over 14 amino acids. From germline, CDR1 is SGHDT and CDR2 YYEEEE. Trimming took off 0 bases at V and 5 bases at J, with 11 bases between the two ends. The CDR3 reads CASSLDPGFTEAFF. CDR3 DNA: TGTGCCAGCAGCTTGGACCCAGGGTTTACTGAAGCTTTCTTT.

The CDR3 reads CASSPSVQGGIYGYTF. The CDR3 DNA reads TGTGCCAGCAGCCCAAGTGTACAGGGAGGGATCTATGGCTACACCTTC. The V and J genes are TRBV9 and TRBJ1-2; tentatively, D is TRBD1 (6 bases). V dropped 4 bases and J dropped 4 bases, with 20 bases sitting between them. The germline V gene encodes CDR1 SGDLS and CDR2 YYNGEE. CDR3 length equals 16 residues.